One and the same sample provided the 12 T cell receptor beta chains below, sequenced in a study of OX40 agonist ivuxolimab in advanced cancers. Profiling relied on immunoSEQ multiplex PCR, and the TCRdb table lists in-frame clones only, not all of them. This table holds about 34,000 clones, 80% to 85% found once. Sequenced material: CD4+ or CD8+ T cells sorted from blood, taken in a trial of the OX40 agonist ivuxolimab. Every receptor here comes from an adult with an advanced solid tumor such as melanoma, head and neck, liver or kidney cancer.

The chain employs TRBV19 and TRBJ2-2; maybe TRBD1 (6 bases). Trimming took off 0 bases at V and 4 bases at J, with 15 bases between the two ends. The CDR3 is 17 amino acids. Germline CDR1 reads LNHDA; CDR2 reads SQIVND (reference sequence). The CDR3 DNA is TGTGCCAGTAGTATAGAGGGACACACCCGTACCACCGGGGAGCTGTTTTTT. It specifies CASSIEGHTRTTGELFF. Full variable domain (rest looked up from reference TRBV19 and TRBJ2-2): DGGITQSPKYLFRKEGQNVTLSCEQNLNHDAMYWYRQDPGQGLRLIYYSQIVNDFQKGDIAEGYSVSREKKESFPLTVTSAQKNPTAFYLCASSIEGHTRTTGELFFGEGSRLTVL.

This chain connects TRBV11-2 to TRBJ1-1; the D gene is possibly TRBD1 (5 bases). The CDR3 has 16 residues. Germline loops: CDR1 SGHAT, CDR2 FQNNGV. With 1 base removed from V and 5 bases from J, the gap between germline ends came to 17 bases. The CDR3 DNA reads as TGTGCCAGCAGCTTAGTGGTAGGGGCTGGGGGAACTGAAGCTTTCTTT. It translates to CASSLVVGAGGTEAFF.

This rearrangement joins TRBV5-1 to TRBJ1-2, with 12 bases lining up with TRBD1. The CDR3 is made up of 14 amino acids. From germline, CDR1 is SGHRS and CDR2 YFSETQ. V was pared by 4 bases and J by 6 bases, with 4 bases of the junction left unmatched. Written as DNA, the CDR3 is TGCGCCAGCAGCGCGGGACAGGGGGCGAATGGCTACACCTTC. Amino acids: CASSAGQGANGYTF.

This clone was counted a single time. A much larger clone differs by one base, so this may be a read error. CDR3 nucleotides: TGTGCCAGCAGTGAAGAGTTTGGGGGCCACGAGCAGTACTTC. Protein sequence: CASSEEFGGHEQYF. The chain is built from TRBV6-1 and TRBJ2-7, with D perhaps TRBD1 (6 bases). The ends were cut back, 1 base at V and 5 bases at J, with 12 bases in the middle. The CDR3 has 14 residues. The germline CDR1 and CDR2 sequences are MNHNS and SASEGT.

A note on this clone: Other DNA sequences in this specimen translate into the identical CDR3. The chain links TRBV6-5 to TRBJ2-7, with D possibly TRBD1 on 5 matching bases. The CDR3 consists of 13 residues. V was clipped by 0 bases and J by 3 bases, with 6 bases between them. From germline, CDR1 is MNHEY and CDR2 SVGAGI. The DNA of the CDR3 is TGTGCCAGCAGTTACTCAAGGGGCTACGAGCAGTACTTC. This sequence encodes CASSYSRGYEQYF.

V gene TRBV7-8 combines with J gene TRBJ1-1, with D maybe TRBD1 (6 bases). Germline CDR1 and CDR2: SGHVS and FQNEAQ. The V and J ends lost 0 bases and 6 bases respectively, with 11 bases between them. The CDR3 consists of 14 residues. The CDR3 region is CASSLATGRSEAFF. The DNA of the CDR3 is TGTGCCAGCAGCTTAGCCACAGGGCGCTCTGAAGCTTTCTTT.

This clone has only a few counts. The V gene is TRBV7-2, the J gene TRBJ1-6; D gene uncertain. Germline V gene lookup returns CDR1 SGHTA and CDR2 FQGNSA. V lost 0 bases and J lost 7, with 7 bases in between. The CDR3 loop spans 14 amino acids. CDR3 protein: CASSLAGRNSPLHF. DNA of the CDR3: TGTGCCAGCAGCTTAGCCGGCAGAAATTCACCCCTCCACTTT.

The V gene is TRBV5-1, the J gene TRBJ2-7, with a possible D match to TRBD1 (6 bases). Germline assignment: CDR1 SGHRS and CDR2 YFSETQ. This CDR3 has 13 amino acids. CDR3 nucleotides: TGCGCCAGCAGCTTCGGACAGCCGACCGGCGTACGTGTC. It encodes CASSFGQPTGVRV.

In its sample, this clone was seen once. J is TRBJ2-4 and V is TRBV6-1; TRBD2 matches at 7 bases. The CDR3 is made up of 16 amino acids. Losses at the gene ends were 1 base for V and 0 bases for J; bases not matched to a gene: 3. Germline CDR1 and CDR2: MNHNS and SASEGT. CDR3 sequence: CASSEGGLLAKNIQYF. CDR3 nucleotides: TGTGCCAGCAGTGAAGGGGGACTATTAGCCAAAAACATTCAGTACTTC.

V gene TRBV6-6 combines with J gene TRBJ1-2; D ambiguous. V lost 6 bases and J lost 4, with 21 bases in between. CDR1 MNHNY and CDR2 SVGAGI come from the germline V gene (reference sequence). The CDR3 spans 16 residues. The CDR3 DNA reads as TGTGCCAGCAGAAGCCAGGCCTCGCTGTTCGGCTATGGCTACACCTTC. Translating it yields CASRSQASLFGYGYTF.

The chain links TRBV5-6 to TRBJ2-2; D remains ambiguous. Germline V gene lookup returns CDR1 SGHDT and CDR2 YYEEEE. V lost 4 bases to trimming and J lost 1 base, with 11 bases between them. The CDR3 has 15 residues. The CDR3 loop is CASSLRTRNTGELFF. The CDR3 nucleotides are TGTGCCAGCAGCCTCAGGACGAGGAACACCGGGGAGCTGTTTTTT.

The table lists this clone with a count of one. At one end, the junction sequence differs from germline, possibly due to a read error. Other DNA sequences within the sample encode an identical CDR3. V is TRBV5-4 and J is TRBJ2-4, with D possibly TRBD1 on 5 matching bases. The CDR3 length is 14 residues. The V gene's germline CDR1 is SGHNT and CDR2 YYREEE (reference sequence). The CDR3: CASSGTGAKNIQYF. The DNA for the CDR3 is TGTGCCAGCAGCGGCACAGGTGCCAAGAACATTCAGTACTTC.